This TCR beta chain emerged from a study of CD8 T cells in ankylosing spondylitis. General study findings and limits: A TCR beta motif of several highly homologous variants seemed to mark ankylosing spondylitis blood. Significant enrichment of disease-linked clones was reported in matched ankylosing spondylitis synovial fluid.

Each TCR beta library was made by quantitative 5'-RACE that incorporated molecular barcodes. TCRdb re-analysed the 5' RACE reads in MiXCR, keeping a single row per CDR3 protein. This sample yields roughly 150,000 distinct CDR3 sequences, of which around 32% are seen a single time; approximately 5.9% belongs to the top ten. A note on this clonotype: As yet, its antigen is unknown.

The CDR3 is made up of 15 amino acids. The ends were cut back, 6 bases at V and 2 bases at J, with 16 bases in the middle. The germline V gene has CDR1 MNHEY and CDR2 SVGEGT. Sequencing was done on a sample of synovial fluid, either unsorted or a sorted T cell fraction (not recorded which). V gene TRBV6-2 or TRBV6-3 combines with J gene TRBJ2-5; a weak D match, TRBD1 (6 bases). The TCR comes from a male donor with ankylosing spondylitis. The DNA of the CDR3 is TGTGCCAGCAGCTACGATAGTAGGGGGCAAGAGACCCAGTACTTC. Amino acids: CASSYDSRGQETQYF.